This T cell receptor beta chain was sequenced in a study of OX40 agonist ivuxolimab in advanced cancers. Study-level results: Fewer expanded clones were found on average in CD4+ than in CD8+ T cells.

A history of autoimmune disease or systemic immunosuppression excluded patients. CDR1 is SGHTA and CDR2 is FQGNSA in the germline V gene. There are 16 residues in the CDR3. The V end was cut by 6 bases, the J end by 0 bases, with 14 bases between. Clones were sequenced by immunoSEQ multiplex PCR, and TCRdb holds only the in-frame ones, with some missing. Of under 200,000 clones in the sample, approximately 94% were seen once. A note on this clone: The antigen is not known.

The receptor was isolated from an adult with an advanced solid tumor such as melanoma, head and neck, liver or kidney cancer. The sequencing used CD4+ or CD8+ T cells sorted from blood, collected in a trial of the OX40 agonist ivuxolimab. The rearrangement links TRBV7-2 to TRBJ2-2; TRBD2 might be the D (6 bases). DNA of the CDR3: TGTGCCAGCAGGGGGACCGGGACTTCGAACACCGGGGAGCTGTTTTTT. Its translation: CASRGTGTSNTGELFF.